This T cell receptor beta chain emerged from a study of cytomegalovirus exposure and HLA in healthy donors. Study background: Samples from HLA-typed donors yielded 65 million to 85 million unique TCRs in an early data release. The study, taken as a whole, reports: Per published accounts, TCR beta sequences correctly predicted the HLA-A and HLA-B alleles of most subjects.

For this clone: The antigen remains unidentified.

V was trimmed by 2 bases and J by 1 base, leaving 13 bases between them. Germline assignment: CDR1 SGDLS and CDR2 YYNGEE. The CDR3 runs 16 residues. It was with 60 Vbeta and 13 Jbeta primers that the PCR ran. TCRdb's copy holds only in-frame clones and misses some; the assay was immunoSEQ multiplex PCR. The repertoire holds 150,000 to 200,000 clones, with almost 80% as singletons. Material for sequencing was PBMCs. The V call is TRBV9, the J call TRBJ2-1, with D tentatively TRBD2 (5 bases). This sequence was found in a woman between 45 and 60 years old in good health and CMV-seronegative. DNA of the CDR3: TGTGCCAGCAGCGTGCGGGTGCACGGATCCTACAATGAGCAGTTCTTC. Translating gives CASSVRVHGSYNEQFF.